The rows below give T cell receptor beta chains drawn from one sample of a study of T cell repertoires in cytomegalovirus infection. MiXCR, applied by TCRdb to the reads, yields one record per CDR3 protein. Of approximately 1,000,000 distinct CDR3 sequences in the sample, roughly 30% are singletons; the top ten hold around 15%. No antigen is known for these receptors. The sequencing here drew on cultured CD8+ T cells from PBMCs, taken from culture after CMV antigen stimulation. Receptors were obtained from a human donor in good health (CMV status not recorded). Some clones in this sample may be carry-over from other donors' samples. The CDR3 runs from the conserved cysteine through the conserved F or W. A D gene is named only where the DNA matches it firmly. Rows give clone size only sometimes, using once, few, many, or a class for an expanded clone.

clone size	J gene	D gene	V gene	CDR3 protein	CDR3 DNA
NA	TRBJ1-2	NA	TRBV28	CASSFGTLEGYTF	TGTGCCAGCAGTTTCGGGACGTTGGAGGGCTACACCTTC
many	TRBJ2-3	TRBD2	TRBV7-2	CASSFLAGGPPDTQYF	TGTGCCAGCAGCTTCCTAGCGGGGGGGCCCCCAGATACGCAGTATTTT
NA	TRBJ1-1	TRBD1	TRBV10-3	CAISELTGQADEAFF	TGTGCCATCAGTGAGTTGACGGGACAGGCGGATGAAGCTTTCTTT
NA	TRBJ2-1	NA	TRBV10-3	CAISESTAGRSYNEQFF	TGTGCCATCAGTGAGTCTACCGCCGGACGCTCCTACAATGAGCAGTTCTTC
NA	TRBJ2-3	TRBD2	TRBV2	CASSGMVFSGGSTDTQYF	TGTGCCAGCAGTGGAATGGTATTTAGCGGGGGCAGCACAGATACGCAGTATTTT
NA	TRBJ2-1	TRBD1	TRBV11-3	CASSLVTGGSSEQFF	TGTGCCAGCAGCTTAGTCACAGGGGGCTCGAGTGAGCAGTTCTTC
NA	TRBJ2-3	TRBD2	TRBV6-5	CASSYRTSGGDTQYF	TGTGCCAGCAGTTACCGGACTAGCGGTGGAGATACGCAGTATTTT
few	TRBJ2-1	TRBD2	TRBV20-1	CSASPRRGDEQFF	TGCAGTGCTAGTCCCAGGCGGGGGGATGAGCAGTTCTTC
many	TRBJ2-5	TRBD1	TRBV7-2	CASSPGTEQETQYF	TGTGCCAGCAGCCCCGGGACAGAACAAGAGACCCAGTACTTC
NA	TRBJ1-4	NA	TRBV19	CASTPGRWNEKLFF	TGTGCCAGTACTCCGGGACGGTGGAATGAAAAACTGTTTTTT
many	TRBJ1-5	TRBD1	TRBV7-6	CASSLTDRGNQPQHF	TGTGCCAGCAGCTTGACGGACAGGGGCAATCAGCCCCAGCATTTT
few	TRBJ2-1	NA	TRBV19	CASTNRDYNEQFF	TGTGCCAGTACCAACCGGGATTACAATGAGCAGTTCTTC
NA	TRBJ1-6	NA	TRBV7-9	CASSFSGEKNSPLHF	TGTGCCAGCAGCTTCAGTGGGGAAAAGAATTCACCCCTCCACTTT
NA	TRBJ2-1	TRBD1	TRBV5-5	CASSSDRSAYNEQFF	TGTGCCAGCAGCTCGGACAGGAGCGCCTACAATGAGCAGTTCTTC
few	TRBJ1-1	NA	TRBV6-5	CASSYSRSEAFF	TGTGCCAGCAGTTACTCGAGGAGTGAAGCTTTCTTT
NA	TRBJ1-2	NA	TRBV4-2	CASSQWAAEGYTF	TGTGCCAGCAGCCAATGGGCCGCGGAGGGCTACACCTTC